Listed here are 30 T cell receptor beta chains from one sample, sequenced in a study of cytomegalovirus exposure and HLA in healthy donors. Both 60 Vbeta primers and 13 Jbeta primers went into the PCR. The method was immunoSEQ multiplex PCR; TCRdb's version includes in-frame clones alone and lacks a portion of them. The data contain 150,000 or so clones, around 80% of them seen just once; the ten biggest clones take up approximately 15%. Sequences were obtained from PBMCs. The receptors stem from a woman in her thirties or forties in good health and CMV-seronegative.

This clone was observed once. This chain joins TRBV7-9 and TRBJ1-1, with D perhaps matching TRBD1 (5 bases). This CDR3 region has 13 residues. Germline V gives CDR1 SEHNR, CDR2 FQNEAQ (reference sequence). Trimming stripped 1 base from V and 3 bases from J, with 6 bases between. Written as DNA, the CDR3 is TGTGCCAGCAGCTTAGGGGGCGACACTGAAGCTTTCTTT. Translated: CASSLGGDTEAFF.

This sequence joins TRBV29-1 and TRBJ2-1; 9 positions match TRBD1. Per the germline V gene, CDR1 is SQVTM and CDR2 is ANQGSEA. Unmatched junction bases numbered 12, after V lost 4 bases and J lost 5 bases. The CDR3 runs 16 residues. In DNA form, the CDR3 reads TGCAGCGTTGGCCTATCCGGGACAGGGATCGACAATGAGCAGTTCTTC. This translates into CSVGLSGTGIDNEQFF.

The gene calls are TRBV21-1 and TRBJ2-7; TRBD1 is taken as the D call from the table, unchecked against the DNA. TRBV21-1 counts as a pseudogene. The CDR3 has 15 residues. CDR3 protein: CASSLGNRQMYEQYF. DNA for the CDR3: TGTGCCAGCAGCCTCGGAAACAGGCAAATGTACGAGCAGTACTTC.

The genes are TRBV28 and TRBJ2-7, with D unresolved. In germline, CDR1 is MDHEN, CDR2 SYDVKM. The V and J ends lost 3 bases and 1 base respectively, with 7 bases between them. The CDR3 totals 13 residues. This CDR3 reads CASSFGFSYEQYF. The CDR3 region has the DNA TGTGCCAGCAGTTTCGGGTTTTCCTACGAGCAGTACTTC. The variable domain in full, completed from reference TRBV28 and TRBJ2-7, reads DVKVTQSSRYLVKRTGEKVFLECVQDMDHENMFWYRQDPGLGLRLIYFSYDVKMKEKGDIPEGYSVSREKKERFSLILESASTNQTSMYLCASSFGFSYEQYFGPGTRLTVT.

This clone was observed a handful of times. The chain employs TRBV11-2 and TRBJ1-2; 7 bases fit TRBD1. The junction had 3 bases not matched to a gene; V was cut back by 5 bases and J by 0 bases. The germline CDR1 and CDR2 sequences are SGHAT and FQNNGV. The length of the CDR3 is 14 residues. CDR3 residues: CASSTDRTNYGYTF. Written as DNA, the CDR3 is TGTGCCAGCAGCACGGACAGGACTAACTATGGCTACACCTTC.

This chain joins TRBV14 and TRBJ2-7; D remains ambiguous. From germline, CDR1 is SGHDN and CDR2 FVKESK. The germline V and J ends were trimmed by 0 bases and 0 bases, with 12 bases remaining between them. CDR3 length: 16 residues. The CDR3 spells CASSQDSYGYSYEQYF. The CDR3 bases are TGTGCCAGCAGCCAAGATTCGTACGGGTACTCCTACGAGCAGTACTTC.

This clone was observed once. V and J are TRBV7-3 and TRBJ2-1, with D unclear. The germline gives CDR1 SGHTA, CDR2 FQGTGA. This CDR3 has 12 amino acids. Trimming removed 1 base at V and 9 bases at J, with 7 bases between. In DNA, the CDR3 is TGTGCCAGCAGCTTAAATACGGGTGAGCAGTTCTTC. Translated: CASSLNTGEQFF.

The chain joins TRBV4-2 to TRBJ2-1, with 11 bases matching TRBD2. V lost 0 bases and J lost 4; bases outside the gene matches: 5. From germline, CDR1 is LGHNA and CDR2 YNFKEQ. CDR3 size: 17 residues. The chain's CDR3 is CASSQDLAGGSYNEQFF. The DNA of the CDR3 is TGTGCCAGCAGCCAAGATCTAGCGGGGGGAAGTTACAATGAGCAGTTCTTC.

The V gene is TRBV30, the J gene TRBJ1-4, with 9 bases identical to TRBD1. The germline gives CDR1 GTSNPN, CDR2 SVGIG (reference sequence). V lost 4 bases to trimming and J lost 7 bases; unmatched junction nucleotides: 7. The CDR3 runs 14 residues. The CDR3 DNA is TGTGCCTGGACCTTAGGGACAGGGTTTGAAAAACTGTTTTTT. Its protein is CAWTLGTGFEKLFF.

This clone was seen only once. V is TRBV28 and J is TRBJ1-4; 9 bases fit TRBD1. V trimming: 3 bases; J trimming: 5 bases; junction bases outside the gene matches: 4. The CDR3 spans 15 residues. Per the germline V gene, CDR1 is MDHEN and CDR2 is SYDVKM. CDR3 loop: CASSFLGQGNEKLFF. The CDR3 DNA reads TGTGCCAGCAGTTTTCTAGGACAGGGGAATGAAAAACTGTTTTTT.

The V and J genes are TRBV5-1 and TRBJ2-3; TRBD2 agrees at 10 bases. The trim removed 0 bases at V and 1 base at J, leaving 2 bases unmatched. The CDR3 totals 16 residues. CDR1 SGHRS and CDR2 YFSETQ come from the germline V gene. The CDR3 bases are TGCGCCAGCAGCTTGGCCGGGACTAGCGGCACAGATACGCAGTATTTT. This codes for CASSLAGTSGTDTQYF. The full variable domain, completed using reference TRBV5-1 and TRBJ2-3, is KAGVTQTPRYLIKTRGQQVTLSCSPISGHRSVSWYQQTPGQGLQFLFEYFSETQRNKGNFPGRFSGRQFSNSRSEMNVSTLELGDSALYLCASSLAGTSGTDTQYFGPGTRLTVL.

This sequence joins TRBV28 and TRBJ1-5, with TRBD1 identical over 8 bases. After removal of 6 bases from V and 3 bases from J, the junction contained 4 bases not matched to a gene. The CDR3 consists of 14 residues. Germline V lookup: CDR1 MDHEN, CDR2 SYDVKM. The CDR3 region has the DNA TGTGCCAGCAGAGAGACAGGGGACAATCAGCCCCAGCATTTT. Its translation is CASRETGDNQPQHF.

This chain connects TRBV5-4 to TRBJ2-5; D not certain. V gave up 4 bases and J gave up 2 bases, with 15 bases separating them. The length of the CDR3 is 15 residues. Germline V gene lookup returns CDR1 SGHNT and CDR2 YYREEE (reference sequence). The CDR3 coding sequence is TGTGCCAGCAGCGCTCCCCCGCCTAATCAAGAGACCCAGTACTTC. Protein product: CASSAPPPNQETQYF.

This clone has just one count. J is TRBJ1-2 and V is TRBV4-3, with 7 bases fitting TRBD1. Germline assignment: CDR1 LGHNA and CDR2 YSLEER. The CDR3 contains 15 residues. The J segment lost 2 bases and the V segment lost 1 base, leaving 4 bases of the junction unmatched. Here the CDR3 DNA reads TGCGCCAGCAGCCAAGGACAGGGTTGGAACTATGGCTACACCTTC. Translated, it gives CASSQGQGWNYGYTF.

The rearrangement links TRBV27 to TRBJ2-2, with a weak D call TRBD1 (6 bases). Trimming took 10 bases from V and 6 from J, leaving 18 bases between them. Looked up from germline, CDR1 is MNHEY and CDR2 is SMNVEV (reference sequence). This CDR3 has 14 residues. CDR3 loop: CATRPGQGAGELFF. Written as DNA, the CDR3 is TGTGCCACGAGACCGGGACAAGGGGCCGGGGAGCTGTTTTTT.

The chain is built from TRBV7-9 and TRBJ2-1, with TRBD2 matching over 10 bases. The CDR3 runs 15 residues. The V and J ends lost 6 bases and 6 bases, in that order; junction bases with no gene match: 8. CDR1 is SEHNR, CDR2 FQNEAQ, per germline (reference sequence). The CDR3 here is CASRRTSGIRNEQFF. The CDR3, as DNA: TGTGCCAGCAGGCGAACTAGCGGGATTCGCAATGAGCAGTTCTTC.

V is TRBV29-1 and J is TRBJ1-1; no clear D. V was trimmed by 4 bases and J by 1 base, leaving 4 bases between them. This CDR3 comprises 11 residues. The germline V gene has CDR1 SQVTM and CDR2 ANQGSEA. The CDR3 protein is CSVVRNTEAFF. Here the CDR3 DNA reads TGCAGCGTTGTCAGGAACACTGAAGCTTTCTTT.

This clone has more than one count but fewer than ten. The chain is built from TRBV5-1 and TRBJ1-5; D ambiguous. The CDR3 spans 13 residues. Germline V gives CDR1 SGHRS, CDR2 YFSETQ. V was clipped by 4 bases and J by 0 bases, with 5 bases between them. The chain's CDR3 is CASSVYSNQPQHF. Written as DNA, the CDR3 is TGCGCCAGCAGCGTCTATAGCAATCAGCCCCAGCATTTT.

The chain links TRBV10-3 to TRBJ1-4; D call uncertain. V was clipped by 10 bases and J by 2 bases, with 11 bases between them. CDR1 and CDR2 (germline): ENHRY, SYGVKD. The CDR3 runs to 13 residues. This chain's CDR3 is CATKGSTNEKLFF. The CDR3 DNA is TGTGCCACCAAAGGGAGTACTAATGAAAAACTGTTTTTT.

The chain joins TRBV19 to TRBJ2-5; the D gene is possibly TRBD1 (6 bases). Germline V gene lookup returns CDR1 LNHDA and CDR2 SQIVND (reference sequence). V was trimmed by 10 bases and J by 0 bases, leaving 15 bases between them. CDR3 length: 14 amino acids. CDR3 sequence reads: CATQQGTHQETQYF. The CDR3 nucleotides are TGTGCCACGCAACAGGGTACCCACCAAGAGACCCAGTACTTC.

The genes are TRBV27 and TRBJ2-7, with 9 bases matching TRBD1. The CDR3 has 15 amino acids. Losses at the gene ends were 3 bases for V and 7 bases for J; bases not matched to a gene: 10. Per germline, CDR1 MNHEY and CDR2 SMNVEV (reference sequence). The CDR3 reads CASSFVDRGLREQYF. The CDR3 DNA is TGTGCCAGCAGTTTTGTGGACAGGGGCCTACGGGAGCAGTACTTC.

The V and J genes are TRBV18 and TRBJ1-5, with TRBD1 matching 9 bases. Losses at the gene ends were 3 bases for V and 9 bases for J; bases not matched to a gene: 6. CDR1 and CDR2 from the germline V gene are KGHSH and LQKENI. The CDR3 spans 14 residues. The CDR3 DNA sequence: TGTGCCAGCTCACCGGTGGACAGGGGAGCGCCCCAGCATTTT. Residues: CASSPVDRGAPQHF.

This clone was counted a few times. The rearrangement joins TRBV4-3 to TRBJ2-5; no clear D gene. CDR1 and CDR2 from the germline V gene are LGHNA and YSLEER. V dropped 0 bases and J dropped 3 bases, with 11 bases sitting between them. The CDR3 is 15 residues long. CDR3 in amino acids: CASSQDLAQKETQYF. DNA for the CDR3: TGCGCCAGCAGCCAAGATCTGGCCCAAAAAGAGACCCAGTACTTC.

The CDR3 loop reads CASSVRGHNEQFF. In nucleotides, the CDR3 is TGTGCCAGCAGTGTCAGGGGTCACAATGAGCAGTTCTTC. V gene TRBV6-1 combines with J gene TRBJ2-1, with D maybe TRBD1 (6 bases). The CDR3 has 13 amino acids. V lost 4 bases, J lost 5 bases, and 9 bases lay in between. Germline assignment: CDR1 MNHNS and CDR2 SASEGT.

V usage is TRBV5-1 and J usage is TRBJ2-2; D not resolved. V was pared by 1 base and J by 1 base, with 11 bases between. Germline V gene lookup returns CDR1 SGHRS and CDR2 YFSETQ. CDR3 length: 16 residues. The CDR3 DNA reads TGCGCCAGCAGCTTGATCCCAGGTTTGAACACCGGGGAGCTGTTTTTT. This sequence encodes CASSLIPGLNTGELFF. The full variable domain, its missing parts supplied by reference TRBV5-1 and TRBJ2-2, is KAGVTQTPRYLIKTRGQQVTLSCSPISGHRSVSWYQQTPGQGLQFLFEYFSETQRNKGNFPGRFSGRQFSNSRSEMNVSTLELGDSALYLCASSLIPGLNTGELFFGEGSRLTVL.

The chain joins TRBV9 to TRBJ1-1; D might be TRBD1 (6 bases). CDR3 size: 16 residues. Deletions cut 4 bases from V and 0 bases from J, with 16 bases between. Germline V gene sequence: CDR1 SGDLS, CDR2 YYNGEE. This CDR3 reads CASSLWRGGLNTEAFF. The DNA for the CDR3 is TGTGCCAGCAGCTTGTGGCGGGGGGGGCTGAACACTGAAGCTTTCTTT.

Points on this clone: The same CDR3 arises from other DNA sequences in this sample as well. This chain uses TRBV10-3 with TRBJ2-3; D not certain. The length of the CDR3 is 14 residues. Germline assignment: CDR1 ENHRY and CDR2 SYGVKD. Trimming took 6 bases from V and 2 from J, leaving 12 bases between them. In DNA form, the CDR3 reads TGTGCCATCAGCGACTGGCAAAACACAGATACGCAGTATTTT. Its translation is CAISDWQNTDTQYF.

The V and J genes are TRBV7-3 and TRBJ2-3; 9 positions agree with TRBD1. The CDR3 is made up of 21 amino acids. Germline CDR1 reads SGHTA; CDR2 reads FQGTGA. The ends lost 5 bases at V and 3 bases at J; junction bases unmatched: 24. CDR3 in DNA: TGTGCCAGCAGCCCAAAGCCCGCATTAATTGTTTTGGGGACAGGGACAGATACGCAGTATTTT. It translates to CASSPKPALIVLGTGTDTQYF. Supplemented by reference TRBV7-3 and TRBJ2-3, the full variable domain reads GAGVSQTPSNKVTEKGKYVELRCDPISGHTALYWYRQSLGQGPEFLIYFQGTGAADDSGLPNDRFFAVRPEGSVSTLKIQRTERGDSAVYLCASSPKPALIVLGTGTDTQYFGPGTRLTVL.

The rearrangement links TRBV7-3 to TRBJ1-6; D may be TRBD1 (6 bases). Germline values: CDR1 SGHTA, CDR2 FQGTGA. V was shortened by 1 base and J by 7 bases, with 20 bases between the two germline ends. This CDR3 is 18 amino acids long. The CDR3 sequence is CASSLKGVQGSQNSPLHF. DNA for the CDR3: TGTGCCAGCAGCTTAAAGGGGGTACAGGGATCACAAAATTCACCCCTCCACTTT.

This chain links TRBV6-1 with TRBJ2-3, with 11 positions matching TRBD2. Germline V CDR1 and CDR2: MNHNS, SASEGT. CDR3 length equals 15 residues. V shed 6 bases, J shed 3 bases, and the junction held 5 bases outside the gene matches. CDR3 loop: CASSKLAGVTDTQYF. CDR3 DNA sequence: TGTGCCAGCAGCAAACTAGCGGGAGTAACAGATACGCAGTATTTT.